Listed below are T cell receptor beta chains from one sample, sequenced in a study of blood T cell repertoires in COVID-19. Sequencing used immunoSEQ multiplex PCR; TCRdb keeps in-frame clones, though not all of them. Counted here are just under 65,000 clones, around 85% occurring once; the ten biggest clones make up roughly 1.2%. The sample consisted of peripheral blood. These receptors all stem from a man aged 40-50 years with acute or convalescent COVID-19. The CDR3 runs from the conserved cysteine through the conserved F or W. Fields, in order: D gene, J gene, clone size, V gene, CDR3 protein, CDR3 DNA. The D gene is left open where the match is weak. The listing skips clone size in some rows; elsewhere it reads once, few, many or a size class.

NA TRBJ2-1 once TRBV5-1 CASSVRVGNEQFF TGCGCCAGCAGCGTCAGGGTAGGCAATGAGCAGTTCTTC
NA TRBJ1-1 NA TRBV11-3 CASSLIRSNTEAFF TGTGCCAGCAGCTTAATACGGTCGAACACTGAAGCTTTCTTT
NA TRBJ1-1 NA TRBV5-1 CASSPREGMNTEAFF TGCGCCAGCAGCCCCCGTGAGGGAATGAACACTGAAGCTTTCTTT
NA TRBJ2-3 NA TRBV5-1 CASSPSLGTQYF TGCGCCAGCAGCCCCAGCCTCGGGACGCAGTATTTT
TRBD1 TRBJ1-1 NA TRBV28 CASSLGGMNTEAFF TGTGCCAGCAGCCTAGGGGGCATGAACACTGAAGCTTTCTTT
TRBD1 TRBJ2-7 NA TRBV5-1 CASSSGQGNEQYF TGCGCCAGCAGCTCTGGACAGGGAAACGAGCAGTACTTC
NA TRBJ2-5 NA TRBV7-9 CASSLMGGSGETQYF TGTGCCAGCAGCTTAATGGGAGGCTCCGGAGAGACCCAGTACTTC
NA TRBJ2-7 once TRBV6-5 CASIRTAPYEQYF TGTGCCAGCATCAGGACAGCCCCCTACGAGCAGTACTTC
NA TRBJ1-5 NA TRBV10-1 CASSDKIYQPQHF TGCGCCAGCAGTGATAAAATTTATCAGCCCCAGCATTTT
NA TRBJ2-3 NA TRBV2 CASIITDTQYF TGTGCCAGCATCATCACAGATACGCAGTATTTT
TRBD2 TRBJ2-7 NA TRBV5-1 CASSRTSGGAYEQYF TGCGCCAGCAGCCGTACTAGCGGGGGGGCCTACGAGCAGTACTTC
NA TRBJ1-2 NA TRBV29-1 CSVGKGLDYGYTF TGCAGCGTTGGTAAGGGGCTTGACTATGGCTACACCTTC
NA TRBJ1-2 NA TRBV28 CASMMEGANYGYTF TGTGCCAGCATGATGGAGGGAGCTAACTATGGCTACACCTTC
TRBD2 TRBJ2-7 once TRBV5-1 CASSLAPGGTYEQYF TGCGCCAGCAGCTTGGCCCCGGGGGGAACCTACGAGCAGTACTTC
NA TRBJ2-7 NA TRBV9 CASSPRQLTGYEQYF TGTGCCAGCAGCCCCAGACAGTTAACGGGCTACGAGCAGTACTTC
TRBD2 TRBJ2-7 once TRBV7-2 CASSLRSGGLEQYF TGTGCCAGCAGCTTAAGGAGCGGGGGCTTGGAGCAGTACTTC
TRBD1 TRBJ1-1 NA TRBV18 CASSPGTALNAEAFF TGTGCCAGCTCCCCCGGGACAGCCTTGAACGCTGAAGCTTTCTTT